Presented here are 16 T cell receptor beta chains from one specimen sequenced in a study of blood T cells in healthy people across ages. A second PCR, run for roughly 7 to 11 cycles, used a sample-barcoded 5' primer plus a J-beta primer mix. One entry per CDR3 protein, called by TCRdb with MiXCR from the 5' RACE reads. The data hold some 760,000 distinct CDR3 sequences, with roughly 25% observed a single time. A further study also used this sample, focusing on T cells of mothers and their children.

The sequencing input was blood. Receptor source: a boy aged 10-17 years in good health.

The J gene is TRBJ1-2, the V gene TRBV4-1; D gene ambiguous. The CDR3 loop spans 14 amino acids. CDR1 is MGHRA and CDR2 is YSYEKL in the germline V gene. V gave up 0 bases and J gave up 5 bases, with 10 bases separating them. This CDR3 is CASSQDRSGYGYTF. For the CDR3, the DNA is TGCGCCAGCAGCCAAGATCGGTCCGGGTATGGCTACACCTTC.

V usage is TRBV7-2 and J usage is TRBJ2-5; D is unresolved. This CDR3 has 13 amino acids. CDR1 is SGHTA, CDR2 FQGNSA, per germline. V was clipped by 1 base and J by 5 bases, with 8 bases between them. The CDR3 DNA reads TGTGCCAGCAGCTTAGGATTCGGGGAGACCCAGTACTTC. The encoded protein is CASSLGFGETQYF.

This chain joins TRBV29-1 and TRBJ2-6; no reliable D call. The germline V gene has CDR1 SQVTM and CDR2 ANQGSEA. The germline V and J ends were trimmed by 0 bases and 3 bases, with 3 bases remaining between them. The CDR3 runs 13 residues. The CDR3 sequence is CSVEEGGANVLTF. In DNA form, the CDR3 reads TGCAGCGTTGAAGAAGGTGGGGCCAACGTCCTGACTTTC.

The chain links TRBV20-1 to TRBJ1-2, with 7 bases aligning to TRBD1. V shed 4 bases, J shed 7 bases, and the junction held 12 bases outside the gene matches. The CDR3 consists of 14 residues. Germline-derived CDR1 and CDR2 are DFQATT and SNEGSKA (reference sequence). The chain's CDR3 is CSATRQGLATGYTF. The CDR3 DNA is TGCAGTGCTACCAGACAGGGTTTGGCCACTGGCTACACCTTC.

This clonotype was seen a few times. The V and J genes are TRBV28 and TRBJ2-7, with TRBD2 matching over 14 bases. The CDR3 is 16 residues long. The germline gives CDR1 MDHEN, CDR2 SYDVKM. With V trimmed by 6 bases and J by 5 bases, 9 bases remained unmatched. The CDR3 protein is CASSWPGTSGSNEQYF. The CDR3 nucleotides read TGTGCCAGCAGCTGGCCCGGGACTAGCGGGAGTAACGAGCAGTACTTC. The entire variable domain, with the rest obtained from reference TRBV28 and TRBJ2-7, is as follows: DVKVTQSSRYLVKRTGEKVFLECVQDMDHENMFWYRQDPGLGLRLIYFSYDVKMKEKGDIPEGYSVSREKKERFSLILESASTNQTSMYLCASSWPGTSGSNEQYFGPGTRLTVT.

This clonotype has only a few counts. The rearrangement uses TRBV27 and TRBJ2-5; 13 bases line up with TRBD2. The last part of the DNA fits TRBJ2-1 better; the J call may be wrong. The CDR3 runs to 16 residues. The germline V gene has CDR1 MNHEY and CDR2 SMNVEV (reference sequence). The CDR3 reads CASSLARLAGGDEQFF. In DNA form, the CDR3 reads TGTGCCAGCAGTTTAGCACGACTAGCGGGAGGCGATGAGCAGTTCTTC.

V gene TRBV6-1 combines with J gene TRBJ1-2; possible D gene TRBD1, 6 bases. The V gene lost 11 bases and the J gene lost 3 bases, with 19 bases spanning the gap. Germline V gives CDR1 MNHNS, CDR2 SASEGT. The CDR3 totals 14 residues. DNA of the CDR3: TGTGCCGCCAAAACCGGGACATACGACTATGGCTACACCTTC. It translates to CAAKTGTYDYGYTF.

This clonotype was seen a handful of times. The chain carries TRBV7-2 and TRBJ1-4, with 7 bases matching TRBD1. V dropped 2 bases and J dropped 8; count of bases not matched to a gene: 5. The CDR3 is made up of 14 amino acids. Germline values: CDR1 SGHTA, CDR2 FQGNSA. The chain's CDR3 is CASSLSRGSEKLFF. Written as DNA, the CDR3 is TGTGCCAGCAGCTTAAGCAGGGGGAGCGAAAAACTGTTTTTT. Supplemented by reference TRBV7-2 and TRBJ1-4, the full variable domain reads GAGVSQSPSNKVTEKGKDVELRCDPISGHTALYWYRQSLGQGLEFLIYFQGNSAPDKSGLPSDRFSAERTGGSVSTLTIQRTQQEDSAVYLCASSLSRGSEKLFFGSGTQLSVL.

The V and J genes are TRBV12-3 or TRBV12-4 and TRBJ2-4; D might be TRBD2 (6 bases). The CDR3 covers 16 residues. V was shortened by 4 bases and J by 6 bases, with 19 bases between the two germline ends. CDR3 coding DNA: TGTGCCAGCAGTTATGCGCGGGACGCCCTCCGAAACATTCAGTACTTC. Residues: CASSYARDALRNIQYF.

This sequence joins TRBV29-1 and TRBJ1-1, with D maybe TRBD1 (6 bases). The CDR3 covers 11 residues. Germline loops: CDR1 SQVTM, CDR2 ANQGSEA. Trimming took off 8 bases at V and 7 bases at J, with 14 bases between the two ends. The CDR3 region is CSIGQYGEAFF. The DNA for the CDR3 is TGCAGCATAGGACAGTATGGTGAAGCTTTCTTT.

This clonotype occurred a few times. V gene TRBV7-9 combines with J gene TRBJ1-1; 7 positions agree with TRBD1. The CDR3 is 14 residues long. The J segment lost 0 bases and the V segment lost 8 bases, leaving 6 bases of the junction unmatched. Germline V gene lookup returns CDR1 SEHNR and CDR2 FQNEAQ (reference sequence). In DNA, the CDR3 is TGTGCCAGCCAGGCCGGGACAGTGAACACTGAAGCTTTCTTT. Encoded protein: CASQAGTVNTEAFF. The full variable domain, in which reference TRBV7-9 and TRBJ1-1 provide the parts outside the CDR3, is DTGVSQNPRHKITKRGQNVTFRCDPISEHNRLYWYRQTLGQGPEFLTYFQNEAQLEKSRLLSDRFSAERPKGSFSTLEIQRTEQGDSAMYLCASQAGTVNTEAFFGQGTRLTVV.

This chain uses TRBV9 with TRBJ1-2; D is perhaps TRBD1 (5 bases). CDR1 and CDR2 (germline): SGDLS, YYNGEE. The CDR3 length is 14 residues. Trimming cost V 4 bases and J 4 bases, with 14 bases left between them. In DNA form, the CDR3 reads TGTGCCAGCAGCACCGCAGGGACCGGCTATGGCTACACCTTC. Translated, it gives CASSTAGTGYGYTF. The full variable domain, rest sourced from reference TRBV9 and TRBJ1-2, is DSGVTQTPKHLITATGQRVTLRCSPRSGDLSVYWYQQSLDQGLQFLIQYYNGEERAKGNILERFSAQQFPDLHSELNLSSLELGDSALYFCASSTAGTGYGYTFGSGTRLTVV.

This clonotype was observed a handful of times. The gene calls are TRBV20-1 and TRBJ2-5, with D perhaps matching TRBD1 or TRBD2 (6 bases each). Trimming removed 4 bases from V and 5 bases from J, with 11 bases in between. Per the germline V gene, CDR1 is DFQATT and CDR2 is SNEGSKA (reference sequence). This CDR3 comprises 12 residues. This CDR3 reads CSAKRGGETQYF. CDR3 sequence (DNA): TGCAGTGCTAAAAGAGGGGGGGAGACCCAGTACTTC.

A few counts support this clonotype. The chain has TRBV6-1 and TRBJ2-5, with TRBD2 identical over 7 bases. The CDR3 extends over 16 amino acids. Trimming cost V 6 bases and J 2 bases; bases outside gene matches: 12. Germline assignment: CDR1 MNHNS and CDR2 SASEGT. CDR3: CASRVAGQGQQETQYF. The CDR3 nucleotides are TGTGCCAGCAGAGTAGCGGGCCAGGGCCAACAAGAGACCCAGTACTTC.

The J gene is TRBJ2-5, the V gene TRBV7-8; no clear D. Germline CDR1 reads SGHVS; CDR2 reads FQNEAQ. The CDR3 spans 15 residues. Trimming cost V 1 base and J 5 bases, with 14 bases left between them. The CDR3: CASSLVFRPLETQYF. As DNA, the CDR3 is TGTGCCAGCAGCTTAGTATTTAGGCCTCTGGAGACCCAGTACTTC.

This clonotype was observed a handful of times. V gene TRBV7-8 combines with J gene TRBJ2-3; 12 bases are a match to TRBD2. The CDR3 is 20 amino acids. Trimming removed 3 bases from V and 3 bases from J; junction bases left unmatched: 16. Germline loops: CDR1 SGHVS, CDR2 FQNEAQ. CDR3 sequence (DNA): TGTGCCAGCAGCTTTAGGGCTAGCGGGAGGGGGGGTCGCGCGACAGATACGCAGTATTTT. Protein product: CASSFRASGRGGRATDTQYF.